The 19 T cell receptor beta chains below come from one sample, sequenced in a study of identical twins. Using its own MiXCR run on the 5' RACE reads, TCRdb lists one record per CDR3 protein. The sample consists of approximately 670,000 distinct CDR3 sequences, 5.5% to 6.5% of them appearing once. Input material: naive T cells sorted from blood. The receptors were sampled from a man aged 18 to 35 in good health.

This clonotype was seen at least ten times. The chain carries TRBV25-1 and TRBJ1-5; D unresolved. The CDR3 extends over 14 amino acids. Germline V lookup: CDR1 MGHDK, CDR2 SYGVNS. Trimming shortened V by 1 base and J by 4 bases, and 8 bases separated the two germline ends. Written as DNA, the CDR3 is TGTGCCAGCAGTGAATCGGTAGGGAATCAGCCCCAGCATTTT. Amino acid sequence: CASSESVGNQPQHF.

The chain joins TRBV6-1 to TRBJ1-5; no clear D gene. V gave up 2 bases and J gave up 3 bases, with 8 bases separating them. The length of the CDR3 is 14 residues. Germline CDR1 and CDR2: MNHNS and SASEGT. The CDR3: CASSETNNNQPQHF. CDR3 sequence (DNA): TGTGCCAGCAGTGAAACAAATAACAATCAGCCCCAGCATTTT.

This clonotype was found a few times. CDR3 DNA sequence: TGTGCCAGCAAGAGGGACAGGGACCCCACAGATACGCAGTATTTT. It specifies CASKRDRDPTDTQYF. The J gene is TRBJ2-3, the V gene TRBV6-1; 9 bases line up with TRBD1. V dropped 7 bases and J dropped 2; count of bases not matched to a gene: 7. The germline V gene encodes CDR1 MNHNS and CDR2 SASEGT. This CDR3 is 15 amino acids long.

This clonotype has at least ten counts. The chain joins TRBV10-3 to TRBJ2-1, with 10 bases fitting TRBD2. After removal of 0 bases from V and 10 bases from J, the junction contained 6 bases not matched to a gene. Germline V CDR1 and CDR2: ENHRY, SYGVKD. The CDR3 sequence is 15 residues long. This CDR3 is CAISESSGRAGEQFF. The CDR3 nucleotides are TGTGCCATCAGTGAGTCCAGCGGGAGGGCCGGGGAGCAGTTCTTC.

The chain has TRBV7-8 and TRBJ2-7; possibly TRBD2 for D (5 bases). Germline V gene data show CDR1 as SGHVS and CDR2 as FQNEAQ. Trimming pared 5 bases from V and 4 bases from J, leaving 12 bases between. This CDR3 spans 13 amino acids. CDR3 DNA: TGTGCCAGCAGCCTCGGGGTTGGGTACGAGCAGTACGTC. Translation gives CASSLGVGYEQYV.

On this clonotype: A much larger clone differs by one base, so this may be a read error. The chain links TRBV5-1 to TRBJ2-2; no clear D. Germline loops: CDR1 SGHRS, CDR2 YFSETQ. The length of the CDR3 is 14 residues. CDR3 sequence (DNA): TGCGCCAGCAGCCATACACTCGATACCGTGGAGCTGTTTTTT. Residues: CASSHTLDTVELFF.

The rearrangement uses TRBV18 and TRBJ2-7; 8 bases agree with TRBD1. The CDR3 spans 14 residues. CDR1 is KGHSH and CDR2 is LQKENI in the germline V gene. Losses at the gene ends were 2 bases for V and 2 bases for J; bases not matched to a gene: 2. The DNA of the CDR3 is TGTGCCAGCTCACCATCGGACAGGGCCTACGAGCAGTACGTC. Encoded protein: CASSPSDRAYEQYV.

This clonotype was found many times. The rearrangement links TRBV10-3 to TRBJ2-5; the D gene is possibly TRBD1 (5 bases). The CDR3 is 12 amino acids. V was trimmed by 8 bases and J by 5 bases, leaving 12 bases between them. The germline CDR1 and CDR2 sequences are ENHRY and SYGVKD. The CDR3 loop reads CAIQDNGETQYF. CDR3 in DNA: TGTGCCATCCAGGACAACGGGGAGACCCAGTACTTC.

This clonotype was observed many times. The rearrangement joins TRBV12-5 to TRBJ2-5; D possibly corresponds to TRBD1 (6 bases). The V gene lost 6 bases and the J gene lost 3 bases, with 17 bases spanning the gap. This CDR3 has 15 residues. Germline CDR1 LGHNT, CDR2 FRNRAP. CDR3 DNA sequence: TGTGCTAGTGGCTCTTCGGGACATCCGAAAGAGACCCAGTACTTC. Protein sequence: CASGSSGHPKETQYF.

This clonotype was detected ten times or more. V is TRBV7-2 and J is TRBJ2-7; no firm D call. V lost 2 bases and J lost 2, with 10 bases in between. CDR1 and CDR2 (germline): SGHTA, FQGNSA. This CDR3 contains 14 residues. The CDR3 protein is CASSLWAGPYEQYF. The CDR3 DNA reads TGTGCCAGCAGCTTATGGGCAGGCCCCTACGAGCAGTACTTC.

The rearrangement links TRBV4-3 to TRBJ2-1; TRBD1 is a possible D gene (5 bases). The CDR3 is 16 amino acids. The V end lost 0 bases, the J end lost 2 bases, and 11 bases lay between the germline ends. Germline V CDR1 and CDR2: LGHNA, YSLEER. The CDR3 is CASSQDSRETYNEQFF. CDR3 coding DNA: TGCGCCAGCAGCCAAGATTCCAGGGAAACCTACAATGAGCAGTTCTTC.

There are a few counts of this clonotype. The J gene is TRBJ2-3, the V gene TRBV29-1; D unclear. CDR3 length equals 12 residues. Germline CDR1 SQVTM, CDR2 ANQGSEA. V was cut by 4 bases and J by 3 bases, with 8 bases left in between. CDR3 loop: CSVGEQTDTQYF. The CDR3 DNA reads TGCAGCGTTGGGGAACAGACAGATACGCAGTATTTT.

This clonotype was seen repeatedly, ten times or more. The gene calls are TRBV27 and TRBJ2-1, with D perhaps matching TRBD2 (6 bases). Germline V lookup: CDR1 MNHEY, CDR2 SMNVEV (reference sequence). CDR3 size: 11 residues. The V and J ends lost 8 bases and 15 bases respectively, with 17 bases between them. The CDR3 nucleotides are TGTGCCAGCTCTGCCGGGACTTTCTCGTTCTTC. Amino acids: CASSAGTFSFF.

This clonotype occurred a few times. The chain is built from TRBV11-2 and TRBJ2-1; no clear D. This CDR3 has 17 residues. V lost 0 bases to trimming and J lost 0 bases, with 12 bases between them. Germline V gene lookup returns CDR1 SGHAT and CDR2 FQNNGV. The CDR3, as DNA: TGTGCCAGCAGCTTAGAGGCTTTTGTAAGCTCCTACAATGAGCAGTTCTTC. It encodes CASSLEAFVSSYNEQFF.

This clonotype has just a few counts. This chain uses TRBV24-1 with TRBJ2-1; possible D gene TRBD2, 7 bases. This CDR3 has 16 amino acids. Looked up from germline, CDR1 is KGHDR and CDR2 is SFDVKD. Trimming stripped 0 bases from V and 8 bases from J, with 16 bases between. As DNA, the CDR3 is TGTGCCACCAGTGATTTGGGGCGGGGGCCGGGCGATGAGCAGTTCTTC. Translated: CATSDLGRGPGDEQFF.

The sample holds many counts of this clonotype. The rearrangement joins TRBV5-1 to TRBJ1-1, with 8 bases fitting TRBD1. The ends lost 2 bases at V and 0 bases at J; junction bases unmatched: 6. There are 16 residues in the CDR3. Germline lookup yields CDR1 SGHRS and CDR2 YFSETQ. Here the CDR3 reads CASSFAPGQVNTEAFF. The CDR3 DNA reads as TGCGCCAGCAGCTTTGCCCCGGGACAGGTGAACACTGAAGCTTTCTTT.

CDR3 bases: TGCAGTGCCTTAGGGAATGAGCAGTTCTTC. Translation: CSALGNEQFF. The chain links TRBV20-1 to TRBJ2-1; unclear D gene. The V and J ends lost 6 bases and 7 bases respectively, with 7 bases between them. The germline gives CDR1 DFQATT, CDR2 SNEGSKA (reference sequence). The CDR3 consists of 10 residues.

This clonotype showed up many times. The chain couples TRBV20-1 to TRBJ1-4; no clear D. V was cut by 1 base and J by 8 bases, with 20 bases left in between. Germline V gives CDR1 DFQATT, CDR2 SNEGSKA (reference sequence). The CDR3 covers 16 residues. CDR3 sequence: CSARAPPGAGTEKLFF. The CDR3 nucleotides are TGCAGTGCTAGAGCCCCCCCGGGAGCAGGAACCGAAAAACTGTTTTTT.

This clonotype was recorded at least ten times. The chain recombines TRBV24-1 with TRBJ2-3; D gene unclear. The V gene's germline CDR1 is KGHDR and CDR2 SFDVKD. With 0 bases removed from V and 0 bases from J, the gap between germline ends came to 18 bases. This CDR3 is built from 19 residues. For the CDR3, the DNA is TGTGCCACCAGTGATTTGCGCGCACTACGGCAGGACAGCACAGATACGCAGTATTTT. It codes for CATSDLRALRQDSTDTQYF.